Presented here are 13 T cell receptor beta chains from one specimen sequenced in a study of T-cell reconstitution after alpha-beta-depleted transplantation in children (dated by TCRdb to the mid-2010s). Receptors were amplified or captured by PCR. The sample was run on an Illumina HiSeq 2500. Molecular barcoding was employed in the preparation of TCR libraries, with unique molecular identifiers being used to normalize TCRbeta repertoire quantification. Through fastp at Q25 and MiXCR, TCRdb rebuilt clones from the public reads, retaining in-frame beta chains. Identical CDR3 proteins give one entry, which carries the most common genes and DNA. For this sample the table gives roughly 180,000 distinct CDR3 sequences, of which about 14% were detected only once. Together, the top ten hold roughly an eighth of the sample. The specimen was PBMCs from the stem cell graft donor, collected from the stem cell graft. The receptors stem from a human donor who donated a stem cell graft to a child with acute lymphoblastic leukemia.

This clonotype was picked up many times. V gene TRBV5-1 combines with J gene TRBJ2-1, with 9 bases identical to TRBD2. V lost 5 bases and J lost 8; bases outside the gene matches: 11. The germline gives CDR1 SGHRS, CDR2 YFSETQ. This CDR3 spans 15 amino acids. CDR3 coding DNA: TGCGCCAGCAGTTCCGGGACTAGCCCGGGCCATGAGCAGTTCTTC. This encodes CASSSGTSPGHEQFF.

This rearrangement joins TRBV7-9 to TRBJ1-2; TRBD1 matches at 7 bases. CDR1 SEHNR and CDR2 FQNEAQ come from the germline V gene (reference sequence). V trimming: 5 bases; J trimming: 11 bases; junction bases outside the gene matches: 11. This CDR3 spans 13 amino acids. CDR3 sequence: CASSTPAGTDYTF. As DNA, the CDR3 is TGTGCCAGCAGCACACCTGCCGGGACAGATTACACCTTC. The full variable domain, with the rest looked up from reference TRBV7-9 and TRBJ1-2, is DTGVSQNPRHKITKRGQNVTFRCDPISEHNRLYWYRQTLGQGPEFLTYFQNEAQLEKSRLLSDRFSAERPKGSFSTLEIQRTEQGDSAMYLCASSTPAGTDYTFGSGTRLTVV.

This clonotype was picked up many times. For the CDR3, the DNA is TGTGCCACCTCATGGACTAGCGGAGGGAAACAGTTCTTC. Translation gives CATSWTSGGKQFF. The chain links TRBV11-2 to TRBJ2-1; 10 bases are shared with TRBD2. Looked up from germline, CDR1 is SGHAT and CDR2 is FQNNGV. The CDR3 consists of 13 residues. With 10 bases clipped from V and 13 bases from J, the junction kept 13 bases outside the gene matches.

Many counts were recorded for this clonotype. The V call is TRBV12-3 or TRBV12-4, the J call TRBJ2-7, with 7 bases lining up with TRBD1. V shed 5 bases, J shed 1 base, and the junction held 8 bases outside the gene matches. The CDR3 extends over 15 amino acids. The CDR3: CASSRRQGGSYEQYF. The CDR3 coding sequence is TGTGCCAGCAGTCGCCGACAGGGCGGTTCCTACGAGCAGTACTTC.

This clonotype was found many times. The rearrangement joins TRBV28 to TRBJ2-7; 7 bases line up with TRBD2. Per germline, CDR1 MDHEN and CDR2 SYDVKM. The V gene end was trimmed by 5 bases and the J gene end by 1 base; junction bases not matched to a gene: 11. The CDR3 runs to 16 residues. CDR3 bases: TGTGCCAGCAGTCCCCTTGGCGGGAGTAGTTCCTACGAGCAGTACTTC. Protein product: CASSPLGGSSSYEQYF.

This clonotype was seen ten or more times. The DNA of the CDR3 is TGCGCCAGCAGCCAAGTACGGGGAAATGAGCAGTTCTTC. Translating it yields CASSQVRGNEQFF. The rearrangement links TRBV4-1 to TRBJ2-1; maybe TRBD2 (5 bases). V lost 1 base and J lost 7, with 8 bases in between. Germline assignment: CDR1 MGHRA and CDR2 YSYEKL. This CDR3 region has 13 residues.

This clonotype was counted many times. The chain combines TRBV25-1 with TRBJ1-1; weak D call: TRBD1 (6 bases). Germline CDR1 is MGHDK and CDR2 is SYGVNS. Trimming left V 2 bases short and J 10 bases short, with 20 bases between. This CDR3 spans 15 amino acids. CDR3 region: CASSELVGQGRRAFF. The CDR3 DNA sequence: TGTGCCAGCAGTGAACTAGTGGGCCAGGGGAGGAGAGCTTTCTTT.

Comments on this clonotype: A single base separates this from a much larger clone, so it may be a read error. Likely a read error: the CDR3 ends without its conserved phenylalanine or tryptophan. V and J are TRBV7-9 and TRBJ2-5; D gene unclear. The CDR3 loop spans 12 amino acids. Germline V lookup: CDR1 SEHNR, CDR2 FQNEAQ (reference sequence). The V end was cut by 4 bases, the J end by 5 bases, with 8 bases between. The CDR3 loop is CASSSYGETQYI. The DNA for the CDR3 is TGTGCCAGCAGCTCGTACGGGGAGACCCAGTACATC.

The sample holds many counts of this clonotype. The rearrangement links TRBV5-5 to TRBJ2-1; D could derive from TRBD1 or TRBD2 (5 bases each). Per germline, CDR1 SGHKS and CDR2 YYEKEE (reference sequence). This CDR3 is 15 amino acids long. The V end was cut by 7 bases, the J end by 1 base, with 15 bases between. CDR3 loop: CASSVGVQSYNEQFF. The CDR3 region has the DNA TGTGCCAGCTCCGTGGGGGTACAATCCTACAATGAGCAGTTCTTC. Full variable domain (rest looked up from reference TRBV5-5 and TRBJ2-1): DAGVTQSPTHLIKTRGQQVTLRCSPISGHKSVSWYQQVLGQGPQFIFQYYEKEERGRGNFPDRFSARQFPNYSSELNVNALLLGDSALYLCASSVGVQSYNEQFFGPGTRLTVL.

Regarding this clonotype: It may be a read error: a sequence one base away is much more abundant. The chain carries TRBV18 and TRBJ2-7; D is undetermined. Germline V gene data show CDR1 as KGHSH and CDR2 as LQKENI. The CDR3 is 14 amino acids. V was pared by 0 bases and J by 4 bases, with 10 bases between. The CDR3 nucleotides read TGTGCCAGCTCACCACCGGGAAGGGCATACGAGCAGTACTTC. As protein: CASSPPGRAYEQYF.

This CDR3 is CASSFLCVGSNQPQHF. The DNA of the CDR3 is TGCGCCAGCAGCTTTCTTTGTGTGGGTAGCAATCAGCCCCAGCATTTT. The rearrangement uses TRBV5-1 and TRBJ1-5; unclear D gene. V gave up 2 bases and J gave up 0 bases, with 12 bases separating them. The CDR3 totals 16 residues. CDR1 is SGHRS and CDR2 is YFSETQ in the germline V gene.

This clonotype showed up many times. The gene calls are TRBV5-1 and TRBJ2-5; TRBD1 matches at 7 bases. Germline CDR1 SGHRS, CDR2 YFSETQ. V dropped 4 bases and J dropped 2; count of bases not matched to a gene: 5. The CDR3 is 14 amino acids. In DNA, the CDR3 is TGCGCCAGCAGCATAGGGACAGATCAAGAGACCCAGTACTTC. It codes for CASSIGTDQETQYF.

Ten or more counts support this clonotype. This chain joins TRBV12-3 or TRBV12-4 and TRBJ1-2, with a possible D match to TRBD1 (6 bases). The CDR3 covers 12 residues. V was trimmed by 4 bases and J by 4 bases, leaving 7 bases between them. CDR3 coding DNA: TGTGCCAGCAGTTGGGGGCTCTATGGCTACACCTTC. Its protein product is CASSWGLYGYTF.